This T cell receptor beta chain was observed in a study of blood T cell repertoires in COVID-19. Study in general: Sites across the United States, Italy and Spain contributed samples from acute and convalescent COVID-19. Sample material is recorded as cDNA or gDNA derived from T cells, B-cell-depleted T cells, or PBMCs.

Germline V gene lookup returns CDR1 LNHNV and CDR2 YYDKDF (reference sequence). This CDR3 region has 15 residues. The V and J ends lost 0 bases and 4 bases respectively, with 13 bases between them. Profiling relied on immunoSEQ multiplex PCR, and the TCRdb table lists in-frame clones only, not all of them. The data hold 200,000 to 250,000 clones, with 87% observed a single time. The material sequenced was peripheral blood. This chain uses TRBV15 with TRBJ2-7; D is possibly TRBD1 (6 bases). This TCR derives from a woman between 18 and 29 years old who had recovered from COVID-19. The CDR3 DNA follows: TGTGCCACCAGCAGAGACAGGGGAGTTACGTACGAGCAGTACTTC. This translates into CATSRDRGVTYEQYF.